Below, 14 T cell receptor beta chains from the same sample are listed, as sequenced in a study of cytomegalovirus exposure and HLA in healthy donors (dated by TCRdb to 2016 to 2017). The method behind the library was the immunoSEQ multiplex PCR assay. A mixture of 60 forward primers for TCR Vbeta segments and 13 reverse primers for TCR Jbeta segments was used in the multiplex PCR. What TCRdb holds here is the immuneACCESS table cut down to in-frame rearrangements. Part of the clones is not present; checked against another copy, under half of the missing clones reflect an unresolved V gene, and the others are unexplained. The sample yields tens of thousands of clones; 80% were counted once. Together, the top ten hold less than 40% of the sample. Sequencing used PBMCs. The receptors were sampled from a man aged 50 or older in good health and CMV-seropositive.

Only one count was recorded for this clone. The chain couples TRBV7-9 to TRBJ2-2; 9 nucleotides line up with TRBD2. The junction had 2 bases not matched to a gene; V was cut back by 5 bases and J by 1 base. The germline gives CDR1 SEHNR, CDR2 FQNEAQ (reference sequence). The CDR3 contains 15 residues. The chain's CDR3 is CASSALAGNTGELFF. DNA of the CDR3: TGTGCCAGCAGCGCACTAGCGGGGAACACCGGGGAGCTGTTTTTT.

The CDR3 protein is CASSDRDRSSREQFF. CDR3 DNA: TGTGCCAGCAGCGACCGGGACAGGTCATCACGTGAGCAGTTCTTC. V and J are TRBV7-2 and TRBJ2-1; 8 bases fit TRBD1. In germline, CDR1 is SGHTA, CDR2 FQGNSA. The CDR3 extends over 15 amino acids. The V segment lost 5 bases and the J segment 9 bases; nucleotides outside the gene matches: 12.

The chain couples TRBV27 to TRBJ2-1, with TRBD2 identical over 7 bases. The CDR3 length is 15 residues. V trimming: 6 bases; J trimming: 4 bases; junction bases outside the gene matches: 9. Germline V CDR1 and CDR2: MNHEY, SMNVEV (reference sequence). This CDR3 is CASSPGGGWYNEQFF. The CDR3 DNA reads TGTGCCAGCAGCCCTGGGGGGGGATGGTACAATGAGCAGTTCTTC.

About this clone itself: Other DNA sequences in the same sample also yield this CDR3. The chain employs TRBV30 and TRBJ2-7, with 7 bases that match TRBD2. Trimming at V came to 4 bases and at J to 4 bases, leaving 10 bases not matched to a gene. The V gene's germline CDR1 is GTSNPN and CDR2 SVGIG (reference sequence). CDR3 size: 14 residues. In DNA, the CDR3 is TGTGCCTGGATGGGGGAGGGAGGGGCATACGAGCAGTACTTC. Encoded protein: CAWMGEGGAYEQYF.

This chain joins TRBV7-2 and TRBJ1-2; maybe TRBD1 (5 bases). The germline V and J ends were trimmed by 5 bases and 7 bases, with 20 bases remaining between them. Germline CDR1 SGHTA, CDR2 FQGNSA. The CDR3 is 15 residues long. The CDR3 nucleotides are TGTGCCAGCAGCGGACAAGCAGCGAACAGTGGTGGCTACACCTTC. Amino acid sequence: CASSGQAANSGGYTF.

The rearrangement uses TRBV2 and TRBJ1-1; D remains ambiguous. The germline V and J ends were trimmed by 4 bases and 0 bases, with 21 bases remaining between them. This CDR3 contains 18 residues. CDR1 and CDR2 from the germline V gene are SNHLY and FYNNEI. CDR3: CASSVLNIGSAMNTEAFF. CDR3 DNA: TGTGCCAGCAGTGTTCTCAATATTGGTAGCGCCATGAACACTGAAGCTTTCTTT.

CDR3 residues: CASSHGAGRNNEQFF. CDR3 coding DNA: TGTGCCAGCAGCCATGGGGCAGGGAGGAACAATGAGCAGTTCTTC. This chain joins TRBV7-6 and TRBJ2-1, with D perhaps matching TRBD2 (6 bases). Germline V lookup: CDR1 SGHVS, CDR2 FNYEAQ. Between the trimmed V and J ends, which lost 5 bases and 5 bases, there was a span of 16 bases. The CDR3 totals 15 residues.

This chain joins TRBV4-1 and TRBJ2-7; TRBD1 agrees at 8 bases. With V trimmed by 5 bases and J by 2 bases, 2 bases remained unmatched. There are 13 residues in the CDR3. The germline V gene has CDR1 MGHRA and CDR2 YSYEKL. The CDR3 nucleotides are TGCGCCAGCAGCACGACAGGGGCCTACGAGCAGTACTTC. This translates into CASSTTGAYEQYF.

The rearrangement joins TRBV15 to TRBJ2-3, with 9 bases fitting TRBD2. The CDR3 has 14 residues. V dropped 5 bases and J dropped 15; count of bases not matched to a gene: 15. Germline V CDR1 and CDR2: LNHNV, YYDKDF (reference sequence). CDR3: CATSGGGAGTRKYF. CDR3 coding DNA: TGTGCCACCAGCGGCGGGGGGGCAGGGACTAGGAAATATTTT.

This clone was found a few times. This chain uses TRBV4-2 with TRBJ2-1; D remains unclear. From germline, CDR1 is LGHNA and CDR2 YNFKEQ. Trimming pared 0 bases from V and 2 bases from J, leaving 2 bases between. This CDR3 has 13 residues. CDR3 amino acids: CASSQDTYNEQFF. In DNA, the CDR3 is TGTGCCAGCAGCCAAGATACCTACAATGAGCAGTTCTTC.

Written as DNA, the CDR3 is TGTGCCAGCAGTCCGTACCTTTCCAGGGGTTCCACTAACTATGGCTACACCTTC. It yields the protein CASSPYLSRGSTNYGYTF. The chain carries TRBV27 and TRBJ1-2, with D perhaps TRBD1 (6 bases). V lost 5 bases and J 0 bases, leaving 22 bases between the germline ends. The CDR3 is 18 amino acids. Germline lookup yields CDR1 MNHEY and CDR2 SMNVEV (reference sequence).

CDR3: CASSAPRLGGSGELFF. The CDR3 coding sequence is TGTGCCAGCAGCGCTCCCAGACTAGGGGGCAGCGGGGAGCTGTTTTTT. J is TRBJ2-2 and V is TRBV9; possible D gene TRBD1, 7 bases. V was clipped by 3 bases and J by 7 bases, with 19 bases between them. Germline assignment: CDR1 SGDLS and CDR2 YYNGEE. The CDR3 extends over 16 amino acids.

V usage is TRBV5-1 and J usage is TRBJ2-7; 10 bases line up with TRBD1. This CDR3 comprises 16 residues. Germline lookup yields CDR1 SGHRS and CDR2 YFSETQ. Germline trimming cut 4 bases from V and 2 bases from J; bases unmatched to any gene: 9. This CDR3 reads CASSASPGQGTYEQYF. DNA for the CDR3: TGCGCCAGCAGCGCAAGTCCGGGACAGGGGACCTACGAGCAGTACTTC. Supplemented by reference TRBV5-1 and TRBJ2-7, the full variable domain reads KAGVTQTPRYLIKTRGQQVTLSCSPISGHRSVSWYQQTPGQGLQFLFEYFSETQRNKGNFPGRFSGRQFSNSRSEMNVSTLELGDSALYLCASSASPGQGTYEQYFGPGTRLTVT.

The V call is TRBV7-9, the J call TRBJ2-7; 9 bases match TRBD2. This CDR3 is 15 amino acids long. V lost 2 bases and J lost 3; bases outside the gene matches: 5. Germline V gene data show CDR1 as SEHNR and CDR2 as FQNEAQ (reference sequence). The CDR3 is CASSLTTSGLYEQYF. The DNA of the CDR3 is TGTGCCAGCAGCTTAACGACTAGCGGACTCTACGAGCAGTACTTC.